This TCR beta chain was obtained from a study of cytomegalovirus exposure and HLA in healthy donors. Notes on the study in general: Approximately 18,000 TCR beta sequences were associated with HLA alleles at 0.05 false discovery rate in a later analysis.

PCR employed 60 Vbeta and 13 Jbeta primers. The repertoire was sequenced with immunoSEQ multiplex PCR; TCRdb's copy has only in-frame clones and lacks some. The sample contains about 140,000 clones, around 80% of which appear only once. Notes on this clone: Its antigen is as yet unknown.

CDR1 and CDR2 (germline): SGHRS, YFSETQ. The V and J ends lost 1 base and 4 bases respectively, with 8 bases between them. This CDR3 region has 13 residues. Material: PBMCs. The V and J genes are TRBV5-1 and TRBJ1-2; the D is unclear. This clonotype originated in a man between 35 and 55 years old in good health and CMV-seropositive. CDR3 coding DNA: TGCGCCAGCAGCTTGCGAGAGTCCTATGGCTACACCTTC. It is translated as CASSLRESYGYTF. Drawing the rest from reference TRBV5-1 and TRBJ1-2, the complete variable domain is KAGVTQTPRYLIKTRGQQVTLSCSPISGHRSVSWYQQTPGQGLQFLFEYFSETQRNKGNFPGRFSGRQFSNSRSEMNVSTLELGDSALYLCASSLRESYGYTFGSGTRLTVV.